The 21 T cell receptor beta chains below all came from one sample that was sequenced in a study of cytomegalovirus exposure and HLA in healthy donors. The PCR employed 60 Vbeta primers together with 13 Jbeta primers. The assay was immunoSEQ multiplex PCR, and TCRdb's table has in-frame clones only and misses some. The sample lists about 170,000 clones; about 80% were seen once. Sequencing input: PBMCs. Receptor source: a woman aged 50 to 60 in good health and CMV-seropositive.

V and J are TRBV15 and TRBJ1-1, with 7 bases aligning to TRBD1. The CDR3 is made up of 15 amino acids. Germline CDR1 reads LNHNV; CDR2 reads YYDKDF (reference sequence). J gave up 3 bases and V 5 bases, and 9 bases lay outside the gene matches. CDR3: CATSPPGTVDTEAFF. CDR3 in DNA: TGTGCCACCAGCCCGCCCGGGACAGTGGACACTGAAGCTTTCTTT.

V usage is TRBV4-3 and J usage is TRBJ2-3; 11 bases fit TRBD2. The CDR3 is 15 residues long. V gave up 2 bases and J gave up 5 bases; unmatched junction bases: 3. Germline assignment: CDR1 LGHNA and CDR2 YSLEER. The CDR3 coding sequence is TGCGCCAGCAGCCAAAGTAGCGGGAGGGGAGATACGCAGTATTTT. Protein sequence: CASSQSSGRGDTQYF.

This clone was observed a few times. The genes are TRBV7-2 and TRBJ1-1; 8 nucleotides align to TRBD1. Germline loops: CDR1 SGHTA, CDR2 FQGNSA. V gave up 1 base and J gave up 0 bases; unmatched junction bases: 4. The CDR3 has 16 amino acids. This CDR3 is CASSLEGTGLNTEAFF. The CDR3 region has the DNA TGTGCCAGCAGCTTAGAGGGGACAGGCCTGAACACTGAAGCTTTCTTT.

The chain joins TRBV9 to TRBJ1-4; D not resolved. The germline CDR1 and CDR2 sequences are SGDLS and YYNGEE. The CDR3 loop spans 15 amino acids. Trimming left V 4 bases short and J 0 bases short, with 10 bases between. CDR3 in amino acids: CASSTSGATNEKLFF. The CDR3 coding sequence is TGTGCCAGCAGCACGTCCGGTGCAACTAATGAAAAACTGTTTTTT.

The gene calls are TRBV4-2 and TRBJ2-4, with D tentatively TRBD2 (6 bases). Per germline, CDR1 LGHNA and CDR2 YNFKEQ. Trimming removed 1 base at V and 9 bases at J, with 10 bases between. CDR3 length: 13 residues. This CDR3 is CASSQGDGGIQYF. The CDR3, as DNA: TGTGCCAGCAGCCAAGGGGACGGGGGCATTCAGTACTTC.

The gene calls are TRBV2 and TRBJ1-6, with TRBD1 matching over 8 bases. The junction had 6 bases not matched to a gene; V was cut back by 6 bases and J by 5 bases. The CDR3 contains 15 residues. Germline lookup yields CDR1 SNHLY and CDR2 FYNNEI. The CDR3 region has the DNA TGTGCCAGCAGAAGGACAGGGACTGATAATTCACCCCTCCACTTT. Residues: CASRRTGTDNSPLHF.

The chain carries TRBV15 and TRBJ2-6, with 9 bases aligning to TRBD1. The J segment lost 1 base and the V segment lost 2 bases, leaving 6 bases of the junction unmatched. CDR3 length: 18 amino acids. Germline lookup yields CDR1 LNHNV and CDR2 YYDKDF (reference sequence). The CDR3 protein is CATSRLTGGGSGANVLTF. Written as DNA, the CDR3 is TGTGCCACCAGCAGACTTACAGGGGGCGGGTCTGGGGCCAACGTCCTGACTTTC.

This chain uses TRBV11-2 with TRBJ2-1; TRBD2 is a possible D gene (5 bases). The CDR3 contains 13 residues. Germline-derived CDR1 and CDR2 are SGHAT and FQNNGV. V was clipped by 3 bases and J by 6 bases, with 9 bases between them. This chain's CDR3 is CASSLGAVNEQFF. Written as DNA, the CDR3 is TGTGCCAGCAGCTTGGGAGCAGTCAATGAGCAGTTCTTC.

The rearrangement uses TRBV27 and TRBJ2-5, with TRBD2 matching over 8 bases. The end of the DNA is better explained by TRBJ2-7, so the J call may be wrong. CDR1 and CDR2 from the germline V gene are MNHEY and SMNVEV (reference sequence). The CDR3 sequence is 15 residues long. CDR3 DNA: TGTGCCAGCAGTTCCCGGGGGGGGAGGGCCTACGAGCAGTACTTC. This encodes CASSSRGGRAYEQYF.

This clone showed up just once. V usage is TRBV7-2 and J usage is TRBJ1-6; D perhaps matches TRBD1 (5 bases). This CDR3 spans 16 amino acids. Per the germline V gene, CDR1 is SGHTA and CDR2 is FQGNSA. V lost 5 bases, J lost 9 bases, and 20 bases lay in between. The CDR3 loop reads CASSPRGYNGFSPLHF. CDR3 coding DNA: TGTGCCAGCAGCCCAAGGGGTTACAACGGCTTTTCACCCCTCCACTTT.

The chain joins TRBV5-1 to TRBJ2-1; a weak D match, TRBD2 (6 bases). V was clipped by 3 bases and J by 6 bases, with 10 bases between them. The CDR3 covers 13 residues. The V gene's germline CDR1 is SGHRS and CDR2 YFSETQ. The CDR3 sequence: CASSWEAANEQFF. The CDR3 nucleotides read TGCGCCAGCAGCTGGGAGGCCGCCAATGAGCAGTTCTTC.

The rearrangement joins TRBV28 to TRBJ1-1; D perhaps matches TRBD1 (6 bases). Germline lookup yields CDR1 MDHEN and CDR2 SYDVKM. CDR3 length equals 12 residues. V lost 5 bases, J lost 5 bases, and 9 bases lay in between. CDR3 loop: CASSPQGTEAFF. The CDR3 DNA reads TGTGCCAGCAGTCCGCAGGGGACTGAAGCTTTCTTT.

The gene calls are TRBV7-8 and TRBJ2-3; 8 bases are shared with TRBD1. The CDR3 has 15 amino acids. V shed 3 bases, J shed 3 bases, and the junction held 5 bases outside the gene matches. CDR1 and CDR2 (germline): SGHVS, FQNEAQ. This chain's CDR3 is CASSLDRVVTDTQYF. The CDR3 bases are TGTGCCAGCAGCTTGGACAGGGTAGTTACAGATACGCAGTATTTT.

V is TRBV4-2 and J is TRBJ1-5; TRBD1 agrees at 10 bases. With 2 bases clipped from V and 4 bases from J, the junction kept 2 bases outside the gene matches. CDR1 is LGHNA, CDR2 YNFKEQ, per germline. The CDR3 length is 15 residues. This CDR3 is CASSQSGQGNQPQHF. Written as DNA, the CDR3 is TGTGCCAGCAGCCAATCGGGACAGGGGAATCAGCCCCAGCATTTT.

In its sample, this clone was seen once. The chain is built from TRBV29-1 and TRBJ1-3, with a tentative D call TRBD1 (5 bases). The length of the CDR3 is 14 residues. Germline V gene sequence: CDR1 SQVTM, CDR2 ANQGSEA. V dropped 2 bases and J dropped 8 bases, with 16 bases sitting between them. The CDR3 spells CSVEKRTLRDTIYF. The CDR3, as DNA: TGCAGCGTTGAAAAACGGACACTACGGGACACCATATATTTT.

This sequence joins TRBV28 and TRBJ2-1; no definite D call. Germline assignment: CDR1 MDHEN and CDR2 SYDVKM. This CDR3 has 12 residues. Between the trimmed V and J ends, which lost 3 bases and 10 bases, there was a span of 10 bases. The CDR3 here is CASSLVLMEQFF. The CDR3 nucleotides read TGTGCCAGCAGTTTGGTTCTAATGGAGCAGTTCTTC.

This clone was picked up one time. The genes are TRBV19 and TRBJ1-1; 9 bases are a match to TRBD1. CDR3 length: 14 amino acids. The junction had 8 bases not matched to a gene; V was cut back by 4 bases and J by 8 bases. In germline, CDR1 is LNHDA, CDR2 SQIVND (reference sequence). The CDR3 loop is CASSNPPDRGEAFF. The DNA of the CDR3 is TGTGCCAGTAGTAACCCTCCGGACAGGGGAGAAGCTTTCTTT.

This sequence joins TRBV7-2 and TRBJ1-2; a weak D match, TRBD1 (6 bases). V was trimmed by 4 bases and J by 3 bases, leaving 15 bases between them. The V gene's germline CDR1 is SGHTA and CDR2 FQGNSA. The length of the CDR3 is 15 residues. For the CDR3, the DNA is TGTGCCAGCAGCTCCCGGGGGGCGGGGTACTATGGCTACACCTTC. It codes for CASSSRGAGYYGYTF. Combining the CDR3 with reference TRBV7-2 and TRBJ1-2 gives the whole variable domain GAGVSQSPSNKVTEKGKDVELRCDPISGHTALYWYRQSLGQGLEFLIYFQGNSAPDKSGLPSDRFSAERTGGSVSTLTIQRTQQEDSAVYLCASSSRGAGYYGYTFGSGTRLTVV.

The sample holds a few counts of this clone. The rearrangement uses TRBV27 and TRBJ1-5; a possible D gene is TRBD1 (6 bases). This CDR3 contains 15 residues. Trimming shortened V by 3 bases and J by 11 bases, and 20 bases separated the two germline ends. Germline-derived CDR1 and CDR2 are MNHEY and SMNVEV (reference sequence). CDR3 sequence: CASSFYQGPSWAQHF. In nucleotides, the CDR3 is TGTGCCAGCAGTTTTTATCAGGGGCCGTCTTGGGCCCAGCATTTT.

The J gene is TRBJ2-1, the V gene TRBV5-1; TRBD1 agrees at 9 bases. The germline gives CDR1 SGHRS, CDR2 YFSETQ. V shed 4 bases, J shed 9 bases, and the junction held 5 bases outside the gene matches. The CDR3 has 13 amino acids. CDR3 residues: CASSPGQGCEQFF. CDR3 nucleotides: TGCGCCAGCAGCCCGGGACAGGGTTGTGAGCAGTTCTTC.

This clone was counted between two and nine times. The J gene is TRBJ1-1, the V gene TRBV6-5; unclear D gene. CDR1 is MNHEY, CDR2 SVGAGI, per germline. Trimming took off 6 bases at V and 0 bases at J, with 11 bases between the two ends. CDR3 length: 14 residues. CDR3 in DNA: TGTGCCAGCAGGAGGGAGTCCTTGAACACTGAAGCTTTCTTT. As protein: CASRRESLNTEAFF.